One TCR beta chain is described in this entry. Its antigen is not known. This specimen belongs to a study of T cell responses to AZD1222 COVID-19 vaccine. Study-wide context: Pooled samples include second doses given at about 4 or 12 weeks. Study findings and constraints: Donors were largely white British and mainly female; clonal diversity was possibly underestimated. Spike-specific TCR repertoires showed rising breadth and depth after two AZD1222 doses. Baseline seropositivity occurred in only 5 to 7 AZD1222 recipients.

Sequencing was performed with immunoSEQ multiplex PCR; in TCRdb, only in-frame clones are kept and a portion is missing. The repertoire holds approximately 100,000 clones, with around 87% as singletons. The CDR3 has 14 residues. CDR1 and CDR2 (germline): LNHDA, SQIVND (reference sequence). J lost 5 bases, V lost 3 bases, and 3 bases had no gene match. This specimen was peripheral blood, taken on day 0 of AZD1222 vaccination. The sequence derives from an adult in good health. The V gene is TRBV19, the J gene TRBJ2-1; 8 positions agree with TRBD2. CDR3 DNA: TGTGCCAGTAGTATTCGAGCGGGGGACAATGAGCAGTTCTTC. Translation gives CASSIRAGDNEQFF.